This TCR beta chain was profiled in a study of read filtering for tumor transcriptome and immune sequencing. In this sample, this clonotype turned up many times. Its antigen is unidentified. Trimming took 5 bases from V and 5 from J; bases not matched to a gene: 11. The CDR3 sequence is 16 residues long. CDR1 is LNHDA, CDR2 SQIVND, per germline (reference sequence). From 300 to 400 ng of RNA, a library with molecular barcoded alpha/delta and beta/gamma adaptors was made. TCRdb re-analysed the reads in MiXCR, keeping a single row per CDR3 protein. This table holds 100,000 to 150,000 distinct CDR3 sequences, about 13% found once. Bone marrow was sampled from every patient at the time of active disease. Study findings and constraints: Sorted CD138-negative bone marrow cells were not purified T cells.

The V call is TRBV19, the J call TRBJ2-3, with 9 bases identical to TRBD1. Sequences were obtained from a population of CD138-negative cells sorted from bone marrow. This TCR derives from a donor at least 40 years old with multiple myeloma. CDR3 bases: TGTGCCAGTAGTGATCTCCGGGGACAGGGTCGAGATACGCAGTATTTT. This sequence encodes CASSDLRGQGRDTQYF. The full variable domain, with the rest looked up from reference TRBV19 and TRBJ2-3, is DGGITQSPKYLFRKEGQNVTLSCEQNLNHDAMYWYRQDPGQGLRLIYYSQIVNDFQKGDIAEGYSVSREKKESFPLTVTSAQKNPTAFYLCASSDLRGQGRDTQYFGPGTRLTVL.